One sample yielded the 14 T cell receptor beta chains listed below, sequenced in a study of blood T cell repertoires in COVID-19. Libraries were prepared by immunoSEQ multiplex PCR; TCRdb keeps only in-frame clonotypes and omits some of them. The sample has under 200,000 clones; approximately 86% are singletons. The source material was peripheral blood. All receptors derive from a man in his sixties with COVID-19, enrolled during active disease.

This chain joins TRBV14 and TRBJ1-1, with 11 bases identical to TRBD1. The CDR3 has 15 residues. After removal of 4 bases from V and 4 bases from J, the junction contained 5 bases not matched to a gene. The germline V gene has CDR1 SGHDN and CDR2 FVKESK. CDR3 in DNA: TGTGCCAGCAGCCCGCTAGGGACAGGGGGCACTGAAGCTTTCTTT. It yields the protein CASSPLGTGGTEAFF.

The chain carries TRBV19 and TRBJ1-5; a possible D gene is TRBD1 (6 bases). The germline V gene has CDR1 LNHDA and CDR2 SQIVND (reference sequence). V lost 5 bases, J lost 7 bases, and 12 bases lay in between. The CDR3 runs 13 residues. The CDR3 loop is CASSPPGTQPQHF. The CDR3 DNA reads TGTGCCAGTAGTCCCCCGGGGACACAGCCCCAGCATTTT.

This clone was recorded once. The rearrangement links TRBV4-1 to TRBJ1-1; D might be TRBD1 (6 bases). Germline lookup yields CDR1 MGHRA and CDR2 YSYEKL. The CDR3 totals 16 residues. V shed 1 base and J shed 0 bases, with 12 bases lying between them. The CDR3: CASSQGRQAMNTEAFF. The CDR3 DNA sequence: TGCGCCAGCAGCCAAGGGAGACAGGCCATGAACACTGAAGCTTTCTTT.

This clone occurred once. In DNA, the CDR3 is TGTGCCAGCAGTCTTCCCAGGGTTGCGGAGACCCAGTACTTC. Translating gives CASSLPRVAETQYF. This chain joins TRBV11-1 and TRBJ2-5, with D maybe TRBD1 (5 bases). This CDR3 spans 14 amino acids. Germline V gives CDR1 SGHAT, CDR2 FQDESV (reference sequence). The ends were cut back, 6 bases at V and 5 bases at J, with 16 bases in the middle.

The chain recombines TRBV7-2 with TRBJ2-7; the D gene is possibly TRBD1 (5 bases). The CDR3 contains 13 residues. V lost 1 base, J lost 2 bases, and 6 bases lay in between. The V gene's germline CDR1 is SGHTA and CDR2 FQGNSA. The CDR3 loop is CASSLGGTYEQYF. CDR3 nucleotide sequence: TGTGCCAGCAGCTTAGGGGGCACCTACGAGCAGTACTTC. Supplemented by reference TRBV7-2 and TRBJ2-7, the full variable domain reads GAGVSQSPSNKVTEKGKDVELRCDPISGHTALYWYRQSLGQGLEFLIYFQGNSAPDKSGLPSDRFSAERTGGSVSTLTIQRTQQEDSAVYLCASSLGGTYEQYFGPGTRLTVT.

The chain has TRBV7-8 and TRBJ2-2; 9 bases are a match to TRBD2. The V gene end was trimmed by 5 bases and the J gene end by 2 bases; junction bases not matched to a gene: 3. This CDR3 has 15 amino acids. Germline CDR1 SGHVS, CDR2 FQNEAQ. The CDR3 sequence is CASSGLAQNTGELFF. The CDR3 coding sequence is TGTGCCAGCAGCGGACTAGCGCAAAACACCGGGGAGCTGTTTTTT.

The rearrangement joins TRBV11-3 to TRBJ2-7; 10 bases agree with TRBD1. The CDR3 extends over 15 amino acids. CDR1 and CDR2 from the germline V gene are SGHNT and YENEEA. Trimming removed 0 bases from V and 2 bases from J; junction bases left unmatched: 1. The CDR3 region has the DNA TGTGCCAGCAGCTTAGAGGGACAGGGGCCCTACGAGCAGTACTTC. Translated: CASSLEGQGPYEQYF.

The chain links TRBV27 to TRBJ1-2; D perhaps matches TRBD1 (5 bases). Trimming removed 3 bases at V and 7 bases at J, with 9 bases between. CDR1 and CDR2 (germline): MNHEY, SMNVEV (reference sequence). The CDR3 loop spans 12 amino acids. The CDR3 loop is CASSLGGSGYTF. The CDR3 DNA sequence: TGTGCCAGCAGTTTGGGGGGAAGTGGCTACACCTTC.

This clone showed up just once. This rearrangement joins TRBV29-1 to TRBJ1-2, with 8 bases matching TRBD1. Germline loops: CDR1 SQVTM, CDR2 ANQGSEA. The J segment lost 8 bases and the V segment lost 7 bases, leaving 9 bases of the junction unmatched. CDR3 size: 12 residues. In nucleotides, the CDR3 is TGCAGCGGTGGACAGGGTGAGGGGGGCTACACCTTC. The encoded protein is CSGGQGEGGYTF.

This chain uses TRBV29-1 with TRBJ2-3, with D possibly matching TRBD1 (6 bases). In germline, CDR1 is SQVTM, CDR2 ANQGSEA. The CDR3 length is 11 residues. CDR3 nucleotide sequence: TGCCGCCGGGACACCTATTATACGCAGTATTTT. This sequence encodes CRRDTYYTQYF.

The chain uses TRBV28 and TRBJ2-1; D possibly corresponds to TRBD2 (6 bases). Germline V lookup: CDR1 MDHEN, CDR2 SYDVKM. Trimming removed 5 bases at V and 0 bases at J, with 14 bases between. The length of the CDR3 is 16 residues. In DNA form, the CDR3 reads TGTGCCAGCAGTCCTCTGGCGGGGAGCTCCTACAATGAGCAGTTCTTC. This sequence encodes CASSPLAGSSYNEQFF.

The J gene is TRBJ2-2, the V gene TRBV11-3; possible D gene TRBD1, 6 bases. V lost 6 bases and J lost 5, with 16 bases in between. CDR1 and CDR2 from the germline V gene are SGHNT and YENEEA. This CDR3 region has 15 residues. The CDR3 nucleotides read TGTGCCAGCAGTCTCATGGGGGCTAGTACCGGGGAGCTGTTTTTT. Protein product: CASSLMGASTGELFF. Full variable domain (rest looked up from reference TRBV11-3 and TRBJ2-2): EAGVVQSPRYKIIEKKQPVAFWCNPISGHNTLYWYLQNLGQGPELLIRYENEEAVDDSQLPKDRFSAERLKGVDSTLKIQPAELGDSAVYLCASSLMGASTGELFFGEGSRLTVL.

The chain uses TRBV25-1 and TRBJ2-2; D ambiguous. This CDR3 region has 10 residues. Trimming cost V 6 bases and J 13 bases, with 9 bases left between them. The V gene's germline CDR1 is MGHDK and CDR2 SYGVNS. The CDR3 loop is CASRANRLFF. CDR3 coding DNA: TGTGCCAGCAGAGCTAATAGGCTGTTTTTT.

The chain couples TRBV27 to TRBJ2-3; D ambiguous. V was cut by 2 bases and J by 5 bases, with 5 bases left in between. In germline, CDR1 is MNHEY, CDR2 SMNVEV (reference sequence). The CDR3 sequence is 12 residues long. This chain's CDR3 is CASSLRRDTQYF. Here the CDR3 DNA reads TGTGCCAGCAGTTTAAGGAGAGATACGCAGTATTTT.